This TCR beta chain was identified in a study of shared clonotypes between healthy human individuals. This CDR3 comprises 14 residues. Germline values: CDR1 LNHNV, CDR2 YYDKDF (reference sequence). Trimming removed 3 bases at V and 7 bases at J, with 16 bases between. Each subset's genomic DNA was split evenly across several immunoSEQ plates. Here immunoSEQ multiplex PCR was the method, and the copy in TCRdb shows in-frame clones only, minus some. This table holds around 1.6 million clones, approximately 98% found once. The chain links TRBV15 to TRBJ2-7, with D hard to call. The sequencing sample was made of naive CD4+ T cells sorted from blood. Subset given: CD45RA+ positively selected. This clonotype originated in a young man in good health. CDR3 nucleotides: TGTGCCACCAGCAGCGGTCGGCTAGAGAGGGAGCAGTACTTC. Protein: CATSSGRLEREQYF.